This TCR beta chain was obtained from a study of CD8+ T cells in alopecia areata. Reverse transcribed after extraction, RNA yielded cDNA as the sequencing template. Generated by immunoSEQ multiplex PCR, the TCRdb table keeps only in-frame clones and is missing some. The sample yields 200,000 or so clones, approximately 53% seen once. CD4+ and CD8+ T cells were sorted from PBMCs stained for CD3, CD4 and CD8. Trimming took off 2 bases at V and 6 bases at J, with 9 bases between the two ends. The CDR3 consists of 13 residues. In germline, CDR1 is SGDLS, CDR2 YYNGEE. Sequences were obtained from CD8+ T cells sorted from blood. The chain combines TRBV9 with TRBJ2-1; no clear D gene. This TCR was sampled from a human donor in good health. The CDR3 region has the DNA TGTGCCAGCAGCGTTTCCGGGCCCAATGAGCAGTTCTTC. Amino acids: CASSVSGPNEQFF.